This is a list of T cell receptor beta chains from one sample in a study of blood T cell repertoires in COVID-19. Clones were read by immunoSEQ multiplex PCR, and TCRdb kept only the in-frame ones, dropping some. The sample consists of about 320,000 clones, 90% of them appearing once. The sequenced material came from PBMCs or T cells enriched from blood (not recorded which). Receptor source: a man aged 55 to 70 who had recovered from COVID-19. The conserved cysteine and the conserved F or W are not part of the CDR3 here. The order of the fields is J gene, V gene, D gene, CDR3 protein. The D gene is left open where the match is weak.

TRBJ1-3,TRBV7-9,.,ASSLLVGLSGNTIY
TRBJ1-4,TRBV11-2,.,ASSIDRDEKLF
TRBJ2-7,TRBV27,TRBD1,ASSPRDSGYEQY
TRBJ1-2,TRBV6-2/TRBV6-3,TRBD1,ASSKGTGAAVVNGYT
TRBJ2-2,TRBV5-4,TRBD1,ASSPRGPPNTGELF
TRBJ1-1,TRBV27,.,ASSLARGRWGMNTEAF
TRBJ2-1,TRBV6-2/TRBV6-3,.,ASSYIRGIDEQF
TRBJ1-1,TRBV12-3/TRBV12-4,.,ASSSGTNAF
TRBJ2-5,TRBV7-9,.,ASSFDYQETQY
TRBJ1-1,TRBV21-1,.,AADPRGSNTEAF
TRBJ2-7,TRBV4-3,TRBD1,ASSLGQGLSYEQY
TRBJ1-1,TRBV6-5,TRBD1,ASSLQGAITEAF
TRBJ2-2,TRBV7-3,.,ASSAANTGELF
TRBJ2-7,TRBV12-5,TRBD1,ASGSLHTRDRGSEQY
TRBJ2-1,TRBV5-4,TRBD1,ASSLLTGGSYNEQF
TRBJ2-1,TRBV6-1,.,ASSEPPNSYNEQF
TRBJ2-7,TRBV11-3,TRBD2,ASSLGVGPSGEQY
TRBJ2-3,TRBV2,TRBD2,ASSEALGGGTTDTQY
TRBJ1-2,TRBV7-9,.,ASSPKDSYGYT
TRBJ2-3,TRBV2,.,ANGGLTDTQY
TRBJ2-7,TRBV6-6,TRBD1,ASSKDRVSEQY
TRBJ2-5,TRBV11-2,TRBD2,ASAHPSGGAETQY
TRBJ2-7,TRBV15,TRBD1,ATSRERGQNYEQY
TRBJ1-4,TRBV7-2,TRBD1,ASSSGQGHSEKLF
TRBJ2-1,TRBV29-1,TRBD2,SVSPAASGRWLSEQF
TRBJ1-3,TRBV7-6,TRBD1,ASSPGQGPSGNTIY
TRBJ2-5,TRBV7-7,TRBD2,ASSSTPSGGRRTQY